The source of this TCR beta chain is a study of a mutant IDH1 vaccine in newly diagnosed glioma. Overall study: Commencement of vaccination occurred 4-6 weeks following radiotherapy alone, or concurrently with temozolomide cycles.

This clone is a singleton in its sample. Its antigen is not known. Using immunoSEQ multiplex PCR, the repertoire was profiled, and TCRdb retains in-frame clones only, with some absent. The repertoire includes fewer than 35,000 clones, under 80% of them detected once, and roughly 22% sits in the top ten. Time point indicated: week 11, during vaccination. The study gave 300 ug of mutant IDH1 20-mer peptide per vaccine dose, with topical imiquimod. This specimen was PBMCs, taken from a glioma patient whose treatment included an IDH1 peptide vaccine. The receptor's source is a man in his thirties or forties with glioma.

This chain's CDR3 is CASSPTELTGLRFTGELFF. CDR3 bases: TGTGCCAGCAGCCCTACCGAACTGACAGGGCTCCGATTCACCGGGGAGCTGTTTTTT. The chain carries TRBV9 and TRBJ2-2, with TRBD1 identical over 7 bases. This CDR3 has 19 residues. With 4 bases clipped from V and 4 bases from J, the junction kept 19 bases outside the gene matches. Germline-derived CDR1 and CDR2 are SGDLS and YYNGEE.